These T cell receptor beta chains were read from a single sample in a study of T cell repertoires in cytomegalovirus infection. Each CDR3 protein gets one entry after TCRdb re-called the reads with MiXCR. The repertoire holds roughly 140,000 distinct CDR3 sequences, with roughly a quarter as singletons. Sequencing was carried out using PBMCs. The source is a human donor in good health (CMV status not recorded). Some clones in this sample may be carry-over from other donors' samples. Both conserved end residues are part of each CDR3. The D gene is left open where the match is weak. Size is omitted from some rows. Given values are once, few, many or a class for expanded clones.

j_gene: TRBJ2-2
abundance: NA
v_gene: TRBV7-3
d_gene: TRBD2
CDR3aa: CASSKVPAGDVRELFF
CDR3nt: TGTGCCAGCAGCAAGGTCCCAGCGGGAGATGTCAGGGAGCTGTTTTTT

j_gene: TRBJ2-7
abundance: NA
v_gene: TRBV28
d_gene: NA
CDR3aa: CASSPPRGYEQYF
CDR3nt: TGTGCCAGCAGTCCCCCGAGGGGCTACGAGCAGTACTTC

j_gene: TRBJ1-2
abundance: few
v_gene: TRBV7-8
d_gene: NA
CDR3aa: CASSPQNYYGYTF
CDR3nt: TGTGCCAGCAGCCCACAGAACTACTATGGCTACACCTTC

j_gene: TRBJ1-1
abundance: few
v_gene: TRBV2
d_gene: NA
CDR3aa: CASSGRGGYTEAFF
CDR3nt: TGTGCCAGCAGTGGAAGGGGAGGGTACACTGAAGCTTTCTTT

j_gene: TRBJ2-4
abundance: many
v_gene: TRBV7-2
d_gene: TRBD2
CDR3aa: CASSTRLAGLKNIQYF
CDR3nt: TGTGCCAGCAGCACAAGACTAGCGGGATTAAAAAACATTCAGTACTTC

j_gene: TRBJ2-1
abundance: many
v_gene: TRBV4-1
d_gene: NA
CDR3aa: CASSQENPNSYNEQFF
CDR3nt: TGCGCCAGCAGCCAAGAGAACCCCAACTCCTACAATGAGCAGTTCTTC

j_gene: TRBJ2-2
abundance: many
v_gene: TRBV7-6
d_gene: NA
CDR3aa: CASSQTGQGNTGELFF
CDR3nt: TGTGCCAGCAGCCAAACGGGGCAGGGAAACACCGGGGAGCTGTTTTTT

j_gene: TRBJ1-5
abundance: NA
v_gene: TRBV7-9
d_gene: NA
CDR3aa: CASSSLDGSSIQHF
CDR3nt: TGTGCCAGCAGCTCGCTGGACGGCTCAAGCATCCAGCATTTT

j_gene: TRBJ2-1
abundance: many
v_gene: TRBV7-2
d_gene: TRBD2
CDR3aa: CASSRGLAGINEQFF
CDR3nt: TGTGCCAGCAGCCGAGGACTAGCGGGTATCAATGAGCAGTTCTTC

j_gene: TRBJ2-3
abundance: few
v_gene: TRBV7-9
d_gene: TRBD1
CDR3aa: CASSWKQGSTDTQYF
CDR3nt: TGTGCCAGCAGCTGGAAACAGGGGAGCACAGATACGCAGTATTTT

j_gene: TRBJ2-7
abundance: NA
v_gene: TRBV5-1
d_gene: TRBD2
CDR3aa: CASSLERGGVYEQYF
CDR3nt: TGCGCCAGCAGCTTGGAGCGGGGGGGCGTTTATGAGCAGTACTTC

j_gene: TRBJ1-2
abundance: NA
v_gene: TRBV18
d_gene: NA
CDR3aa: CASSPSTEYGYTF
CDR3nt: TGTGCCAGTTCACCAAGTACAGAATATGGCTACACCTTC

j_gene: TRBJ1-1
abundance: few
v_gene: TRBV15
d_gene: NA
CDR3aa: CATSRDPLGTEAFF
CDR3nt: TGTGCCACCAGCAGAGACCCCCTAGGGACTGAAGCTTTCTTT

j_gene: TRBJ1-5
abundance: NA
v_gene: TRBV23-1
d_gene: NA
CDR3aa: CASTIIWGLSCNQPQHF
CDR3nt: TGCGCCAGCACCATTATCTGGGGGCTGAGTTGCAATCAGCCTCAGCATTTT

j_gene: TRBJ2-1
abundance: NA
v_gene: TRBV20-1
d_gene: TRBD2
CDR3aa: CSAPGPLAGIPNEQFF
CDR3nt: TGCAGTGCTCCCGGCCCCCTAGCGGGAATTCCAAATGAGCAGTTCTTC

j_gene: TRBJ2-5
abundance: few
v_gene: TRBV27
d_gene: TRBD2
CDR3aa: CASSPVLPRTSGRETQYF
CDR3nt: TGTGCCAGCAGTCCAGTTTTACCTCGGACTAGCGGGAGAGAGACCCAGTACTTC

j_gene: TRBJ2-1
abundance: NA
v_gene: TRBV28
d_gene: TRBD2
CDR3aa: CASRYLAGANNEQFF
CDR3nt: TGTGCCAGCAGATACCTAGCGGGAGCCAACAATGAGCAGTTCTTC

j_gene: TRBJ2-5
abundance: NA
v_gene: TRBV7-3
d_gene: TRBD1
CDR3aa: CASSLTRTGAGETQYF
CDR3nt: TGTGCCAGCAGCTTAACGAGGACAGGGGCGGGGGAGACCCAGTACTTC

j_gene: TRBJ2-7
abundance: NA
v_gene: TRBV4-3
d_gene: TRBD2
CDR3aa: CASSQDQSGTSGRGEQYF
CDR3nt: TGCGCCAGCAGCCAAGATCAATCGGGGACTAGCGGGAGAGGAGAGCAGTACTTC

j_gene: TRBJ2-4
abundance: NA
v_gene: TRBV5-4
d_gene: TRBD2
CDR3aa: CASSKRGGDIQYF
CDR3nt: TGTGCCAGCAGCAAGCGGGGGGGGGACATTCAGTACTTC

j_gene: TRBJ1-5
abundance: few
v_gene: TRBV28
d_gene: NA
CDR3aa: CASSLLEGSQPQHF
CDR3nt: TGTGCCAGCAGTTTATTAGAGGGCAGTCAGCCCCAGCATTTT

j_gene: TRBJ1-4
abundance: few
v_gene: TRBV5-1
d_gene: TRBD1
CDR3aa: CASSSGQGSIRFF
CDR3nt: TGCGCCAGCAGCTCGGGACAGGGGTCGATAAGGTTTTTT

j_gene: TRBJ1-1
abundance: NA
v_gene: TRBV15
d_gene: NA
CDR3aa: CATSTPNTEAFF
CDR3nt: TGTGCCACCAGCACACCGAACACTGAAGCTTTCTTT

j_gene: TRBJ2-3
abundance: NA
v_gene: TRBV6-1
d_gene: NA
CDR3aa: CASNYFRGVNHNTQYF
CDR3nt: TGTGCCAGCAATTACTTTCGCGGGGTCAATCATAATACGCAGTATTTT

j_gene: TRBJ2-5
abundance: few
v_gene: TRBV12-3/TRBV12-4
d_gene: TRBD1
CDR3aa: CASSVQGAEETQYF
CDR3nt: TGTGCCAGCAGCGTACAGGGGGCAGAAGAGACCCAGTACTTC